Below, 27 T cell receptor beta chains from the same sample are listed, as sequenced in a study of blood T cells in healthy people across ages (dated by TCRdb to between 2014 and 2017). The library was generated by 5' RACE. Reads for this sample came from an Illumina HiSeq 2500. A second roughly 6 to 12 cycle PCR used a sample-barcoded 5' primer and a J-beta primer mix. The public sequencing data were trimmed at Q25 with fastp and processed into clonotypes with MiXCR by TCRdb, which kept only in-frame beta chains. Each entry merges the rows of one CDR3 protein and shows their most common DNA and genes. The sample profile shows about 670,000 distinct CDR3 sequences; about 43% of them were found once. 25% to 35% of the sample is held by the ten biggest clonotypes. The source material was blood. The receptors were gathered from a man older than 75 in good health.

This clonotype was observed many times. The CDR3 nucleotides read TGCGCCAGCAGCCAAGATATAGCTAGCGAGGAGACCCAGTACTTC. Translated, it gives CASSQDIASEETQYF. The chain links TRBV4-3 to TRBJ2-5, with a possible D match to TRBD2 (6 bases). Per germline, CDR1 LGHNA and CDR2 YSLEER. The length of the CDR3 is 15 residues. Trimming shortened V by 0 bases and J by 5 bases, and 13 bases separated the two germline ends.

This clonotype was counted only a few times. The rearrangement joins TRBV20-1 to TRBJ2-7; D ambiguous. The length of the CDR3 is 17 residues. From germline, CDR1 is DFQATT and CDR2 SNEGSKA (reference sequence). V lost 6 bases and J lost 3, with 27 bases in between. In DNA, the CDR3 is TGCAGTGCGCAAGGAGTCTCTGGGGATCGTCGGCTCTACGAGCAGTACTTC. It specifies CSAQGVSGDRRLYEQYF.

The chain combines TRBV4-1 with TRBJ2-1; D may be TRBD2 (5 bases). Between the trimmed V and J ends, which lost 1 base and 7 bases, there was a span of 11 bases. The length of the CDR3 is 14 residues. CDR1 and CDR2 from the germline V gene are MGHRA and YSYEKL. In DNA form, the CDR3 reads TGCGCCAGCAGCCAAGCACGAGGGAGTAATGAGCAGTTCTTC. This sequence encodes CASSQARGSNEQFF.

The chain links TRBV6-1 to TRBJ2-3; D is uncertain. Germline CDR1 is MNHNS and CDR2 is SASEGT. V lost 7 bases, J lost 0 bases, and 8 bases lay in between. The length of the CDR3 is 13 residues. The CDR3 region is CASTPISTDTQYF. CDR3 coding DNA: TGTGCCAGCACCCCAATCAGCACAGATACGCAGTATTTT.

V gene TRBV5-1 combines with J gene TRBJ1-2; tentatively, D is TRBD1 (5 bases). With 0 bases removed from V and 3 bases from J, the gap between germline ends came to 12 bases. The CDR3 loop spans 15 amino acids. Germline V gene data show CDR1 as SGHRS and CDR2 as YFSETQ. CDR3 region: CASSLDGGKDYGYTF. In nucleotides, the CDR3 is TGCGCCAGCAGCTTGGATGGGGGGAAGGACTATGGCTACACCTTC.

This chain joins TRBV6-5 and TRBJ2-5, with D possibly TRBD1 on 5 matching bases. The V and J ends lost 8 bases and 11 bases respectively, with 18 bases between them. This CDR3 region has 12 residues. The germline V gene encodes CDR1 MNHEY and CDR2 SVGAGI. CDR3 loop: CASGRVYNEQYF. DNA for the CDR3: TGTGCCAGCGGCAGGGTCTACAATGAGCAGTACTTC.

The chain couples TRBV18 to TRBJ1-2, with D possibly matching TRBD1 (6 bases). The CDR3 extends over 13 amino acids. Trimming stripped 1 base from V and 7 bases from J, with 10 bases between. In germline, CDR1 is KGHSH, CDR2 LQKENI. CDR3 residues: CASSPLGASGYTF. The CDR3 bases are TGTGCCAGCTCACCACTGGGGGCGAGTGGCTACACCTTC.

The V and J genes are TRBV28 and TRBJ2-4; the D gene is possibly TRBD2 (5 bases). The V and J ends lost 4 bases and 0 bases respectively, with 16 bases between them. CDR1 and CDR2 from the germline V gene are MDHEN and SYDVKM. The CDR3 spans 17 residues. CDR3 protein: CASSSSHGELAKNIQYF. The CDR3, as DNA: TGTGCCAGCAGTTCCTCCCACGGGGAACTAGCCAAAAACATTCAGTACTTC.

This clonotype was counted only a few times. This chain links TRBV30 with TRBJ2-1; 11 positions match TRBD2. In germline, CDR1 is GTSNPN, CDR2 SVGIG (reference sequence). With V trimmed by 5 bases and J by 15 bases, 12 bases remained unmatched. The CDR3 runs 13 residues. This CDR3 reads CAWSGSGGALPFF. The CDR3 nucleotides are TGTGCCTGGTCGGGTAGCGGGGGGGCCTTACCGTTCTTC. The entire variable domain, with the rest obtained from reference TRBV30 and TRBJ2-1, is as follows: SQTIHQWPATLVQPVGSPLSLECTVEGTSNPNLYWYRQAAGRGLQLLFYSVGIGQISSEVPQNLSASRPQDRQFILSSKKLLLSDSGFYLCAWSGSGGALPFFGPGTRLTVL.

This clonotype has more than one count but fewer than ten. The chain links TRBV20-1 to TRBJ2-5, with 11 bases identical to TRBD2. With V trimmed by 2 bases and J by 2 bases, 7 bases remained unmatched. This CDR3 is 16 amino acids long. The germline V gene encodes CDR1 DFQATT and CDR2 SNEGSKA (reference sequence). CDR3 loop: CSARPASGGRQETQYF. The CDR3 DNA follows: TGCAGTGCTAGACCGGCTAGCGGGGGGCGACAAGAGACCCAGTACTTC.

This clonotype has at least ten counts. The chain joins TRBV29-1 to TRBJ2-1; 8 positions match TRBD1. This CDR3 has 13 residues. J lost 6 bases, V lost 6 bases, and 7 bases had no gene match. Germline CDR1 is SQVTM and CDR2 is ANQGSEA. CDR3 amino acids: CSVRPGQVNEQFF. DNA for the CDR3: TGCAGCGTACGACCGGGACAGGTCAATGAGCAGTTCTTC.

The rearrangement uses TRBV9 and TRBJ2-3; 7 bases align to TRBD2. Germline CDR1 reads SGDLS; CDR2 reads YYNGEE. The CDR3 is 15 residues long. Unmatched junction bases numbered 4, after V lost 1 base and J lost 2 bases. The CDR3 protein is CASSVPSGDTDTQYF. The CDR3 nucleotides are TGTGCCAGCAGCGTACCTAGCGGAGACACAGATACGCAGTATTTT.

This clonotype was counted between two and nine times. The V gene is TRBV20-1, the J gene TRBJ2-3; 8 positions agree with TRBD2. The CDR3 spans 15 residues. Germline CDR1 is DFQATT and CDR2 is SNEGSKA (reference sequence). V trimming: 3 bases; J trimming: 4 bases; junction bases outside the gene matches: 9. The CDR3 DNA reads TGCAGTGCTAGGGTCAGGACTAGCACCCCAGATACGCAGTATTTT. Translating gives CSARVRTSTPDTQYF.

The rearrangement uses TRBV7-2 and TRBJ1-2; no reliable D call. Germline loops: CDR1 SGHTA, CDR2 FQGNSA. The CDR3 sequence is 17 residues long. The V end lost 0 bases, the J end lost 0 bases, and 14 bases lay between the germline ends. CDR3 in amino acids: CASSLAGSRTANYGYTF. The CDR3 DNA sequence: TGTGCCAGCAGCTTAGCGGGGTCCAGGACTGCTAACTATGGCTACACCTTC.

V and J are TRBV12-3 or TRBV12-4 and TRBJ1-5, with 11 bases lining up with TRBD1. The CDR3 extends over 15 amino acids. J lost 8 bases, V lost 3 bases, and 6 bases had no gene match. CDR3 in amino acids: CASSFRTGGAEPQHF. CDR3 nucleotide sequence: TGTGCCAGCAGTTTCCGGACAGGGGGCGCGGAGCCCCAGCATTTT.

A few counts support this clonotype. The chain joins TRBV20-1 to TRBJ2-1; D is unresolved. Germline lookup yields CDR1 DFQATT and CDR2 SNEGSKA (reference sequence). The germline V and J ends were trimmed by 2 bases and 10 bases, with 6 bases remaining between them. This CDR3 is built from 10 residues. The CDR3 reads CSARLNEQFF. The CDR3 bases are TGCAGTGCTAGACTAAACGAGCAGTTCTTC.

This sequence joins TRBV28 and TRBJ2-2; the match to TRBD2 covers 8 bases. Germline lookup yields CDR1 MDHEN and CDR2 SYDVKM. The length of the CDR3 is 18 residues. The J segment lost 0 bases and the V segment lost 1 base, leaving 7 bases of the junction unmatched. CDR3 sequence (DNA): TGTGCCAGCAGTTTATTGGGCCCGGGACTAGCGAACACCGGGGAGCTGTTTTTT. This gives the protein CASSLLGPGLANTGELFF.

The J gene is TRBJ2-1, the V gene TRBV5-6, with D tentatively TRBD1 (6 bases). V lost 3 bases and J 0 bases, leaving 10 bases between the germline ends. There are 15 residues in the CDR3. In germline, CDR1 is SGHDT, CDR2 YYEEEE. The CDR3 protein is CASSYRVSSYNEQFF. DNA for the CDR3: TGTGCCAGCAGCTACAGGGTCTCCTCCTACAATGAGCAGTTCTTC.

The chain employs TRBV10-3 and TRBJ1-1; no reliable D call. Trimming pared 4 bases from V and 5 bases from J, leaving 11 bases between. CDR1 is ENHRY and CDR2 is SYGVKD in the germline V gene. The CDR3 length is 13 residues. The CDR3 loop reads CAISVEDATEAFF. CDR3 nucleotides: TGTGCCATCAGTGTCGAGGACGCTACTGAAGCTTTCTTT.

The J gene is TRBJ2-4, the V gene TRBV2; D is undetermined. The closer fit of TRBJ2-7 to the DNA end suggests the J call may be wrong. CDR3 length: 11 residues. CDR1 is SNHLY, CDR2 FYNNEI, per germline. The CDR3 nucleotides are TGTGCCAGCAGATTTTGGGGCGAGCAGTACTTC. Protein product: CASRFWGEQYF.

As to this clonotype: A much larger clone lies a single base off, so this may be a read error. The chain links TRBV2 to TRBJ2-7; D call uncertain. The germline V gene encodes CDR1 SNHLY and CDR2 FYNNEI. The CDR3 runs 13 residues. V was pared by 8 bases and J by 0 bases, with 11 bases between. Here the CDR3 reads CASGSPSSYEQYF. Written as DNA, the CDR3 is TGTGCCAGCGGAAGTCCTAGCTCCTACGAGCAGTACTTC. Looking up the rest from reference TRBV2 and TRBJ2-7 gives the full variable domain: EPEVTQTPSHQVTQMGQEVILRCVPISNHLYFYWYRQILGQKVEFLVSFYNNEISEKSEIFDDQFSVERPDGSNFTLKIRSTKLEDSAMYFCASGSPSSYEQYFGPGTRLTVT.

V and J are TRBV5-1 and TRBJ1-1, with TRBD1 identical over 9 bases. The CDR3 is 16 amino acids. V lost 4 bases, J lost 0 bases, and 7 bases stayed unmatched. The germline V gene encodes CDR1 SGHRS and CDR2 YFSETQ. The CDR3 loop reads CASSPAGTGMNTEAFF. The CDR3, as DNA: TGCGCCAGCAGCCCAGCCGGGACAGGGATGAACACTGAAGCTTTCTTT. The entire variable domain, with the rest obtained from reference TRBV5-1 and TRBJ1-1, is as follows: KAGVTQTPRYLIKTRGQQVTLSCSPISGHRSVSWYQQTPGQGLQFLFEYFSETQRNKGNFPGRFSGRQFSNSRSEMNVSTLELGDSALYLCASSPAGTGMNTEAFFGQGTRLTVV.

The gene calls are TRBV3-1 and TRBJ2-3; TRBD1 is a possible D gene (5 bases). The CDR3 length is 14 residues. Germline V gives CDR1 LGHDT, CDR2 YNNKEL (reference sequence). Trimming cost V 2 bases and J 4 bases, with 10 bases left between them. The CDR3 sequence: CASSQTPRADTQYF. The CDR3 DNA is TGTGCCAGCAGCCAAACCCCCAGGGCAGATACGCAGTATTTT.

V is TRBV28 and J is TRBJ2-1; D may be TRBD1 (5 bases). The J call may not be correct, given that the DNA end is closer to TRBJ2-7. Germline loops: CDR1 MDHEN, CDR2 SYDVKM. CDR3 length: 15 residues. CDR3 in amino acids: CASSLPRGSYNEQYF. For the CDR3, the DNA is TGTGCCAGCAGTTTACCAAGGGGCTCCTACAATGAGCAGTACTTC.

The gene calls are TRBV28 and TRBJ2-3, with 9 nucleotides matching TRBD2. The CDR3 covers 16 residues. The V gene end was trimmed by 2 bases and the J gene end by 6 bases; junction bases not matched to a gene: 9. In germline, CDR1 is MDHEN, CDR2 SYDVKM. CDR3 loop: CASSLPSGRFRDTQYF. DNA for the CDR3: TGTGCCAGCAGTTTACCAAGCGGGAGGTTCCGTGATACGCAGTATTTT. Complete variable domain (other parts from reference TRBV28 and TRBJ2-3): DVKVTQSSRYLVKRTGEKVFLECVQDMDHENMFWYRQDPGLGLRLIYFSYDVKMKEKGDIPEGYSVSREKKERFSLILESASTNQTSMYLCASSLPSGRFRDTQYFGPGTRLTVL.

The chain has TRBV7-9 and TRBJ1-3; 8 bases fit TRBD1. The CDR3 is 16 amino acids. CDR1 and CDR2 from the germline V gene are SEHNR and FQNEAQ (reference sequence). The trim removed 5 bases at V and 0 bases at J, leaving 6 bases unmatched. The CDR3 DNA follows: TGTGCCAGCAGCCTGGGACAGGCCTACTCTGGAAACACCATATATTTT. It is translated as CASSLGQAYSGNTIYF.

The chain carries TRBV7-2 and TRBJ2-7, with D perhaps matching TRBD1 or TRBD2 (5 bases each). Trimming removed 5 bases from V and 2 bases from J, with 16 bases in between. The CDR3 spans 15 residues. The V gene's germline CDR1 is SGHTA and CDR2 FQGNSA. The CDR3 nucleotides are TGTGCCAGCAGCCCCCCCATTCCGGGGCCCTACGAGCAGTACTTC. Its translation: CASSPPIPGPYEQYF.